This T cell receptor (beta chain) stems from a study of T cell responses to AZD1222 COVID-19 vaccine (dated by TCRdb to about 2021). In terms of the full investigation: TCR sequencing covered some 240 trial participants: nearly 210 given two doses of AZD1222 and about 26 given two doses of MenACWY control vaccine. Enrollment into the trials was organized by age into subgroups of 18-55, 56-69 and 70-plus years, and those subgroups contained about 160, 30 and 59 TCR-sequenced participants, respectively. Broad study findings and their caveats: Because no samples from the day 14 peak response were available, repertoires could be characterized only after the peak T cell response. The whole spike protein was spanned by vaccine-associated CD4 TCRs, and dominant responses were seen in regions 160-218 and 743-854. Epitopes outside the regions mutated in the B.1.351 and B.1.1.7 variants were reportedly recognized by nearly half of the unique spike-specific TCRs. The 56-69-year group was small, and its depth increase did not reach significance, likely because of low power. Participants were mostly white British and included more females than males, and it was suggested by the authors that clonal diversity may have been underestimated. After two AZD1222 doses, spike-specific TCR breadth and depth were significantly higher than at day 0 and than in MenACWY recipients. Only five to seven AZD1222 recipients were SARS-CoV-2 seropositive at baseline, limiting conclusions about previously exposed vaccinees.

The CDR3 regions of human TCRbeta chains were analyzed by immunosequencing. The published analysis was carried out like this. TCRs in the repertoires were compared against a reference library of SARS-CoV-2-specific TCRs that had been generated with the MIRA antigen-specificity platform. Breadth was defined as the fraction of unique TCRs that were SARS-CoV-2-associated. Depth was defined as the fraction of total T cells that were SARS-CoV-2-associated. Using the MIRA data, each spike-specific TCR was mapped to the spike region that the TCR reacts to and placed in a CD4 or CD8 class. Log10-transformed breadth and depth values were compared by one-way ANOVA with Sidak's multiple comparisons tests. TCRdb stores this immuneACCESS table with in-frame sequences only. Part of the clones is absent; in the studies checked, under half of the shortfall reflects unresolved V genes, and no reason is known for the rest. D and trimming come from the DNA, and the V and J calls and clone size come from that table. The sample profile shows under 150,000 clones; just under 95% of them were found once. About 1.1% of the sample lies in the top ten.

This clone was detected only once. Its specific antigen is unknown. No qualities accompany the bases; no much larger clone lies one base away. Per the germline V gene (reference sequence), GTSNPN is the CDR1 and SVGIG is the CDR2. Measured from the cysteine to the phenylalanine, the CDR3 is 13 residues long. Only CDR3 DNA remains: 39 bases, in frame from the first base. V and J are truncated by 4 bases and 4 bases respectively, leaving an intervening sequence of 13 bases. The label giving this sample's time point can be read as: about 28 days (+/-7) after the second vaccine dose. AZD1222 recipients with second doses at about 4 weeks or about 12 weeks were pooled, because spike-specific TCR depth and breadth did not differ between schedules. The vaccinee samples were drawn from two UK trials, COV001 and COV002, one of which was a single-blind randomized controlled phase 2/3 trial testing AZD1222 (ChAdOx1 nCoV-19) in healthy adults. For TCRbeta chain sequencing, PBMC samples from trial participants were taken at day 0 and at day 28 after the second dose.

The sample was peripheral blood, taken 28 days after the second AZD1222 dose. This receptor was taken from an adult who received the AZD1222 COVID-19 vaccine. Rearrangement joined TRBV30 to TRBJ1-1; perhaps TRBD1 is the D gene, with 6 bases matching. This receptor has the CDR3 CAWTKGGGTEAFF. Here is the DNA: TGTGCCTGGACTAAAGGAGGGGGCACTGAAGCTTTCTTT.